The 11 T cell receptor beta chains listed next were all sequenced from one sample in a study of regulatory T cells in long-lasting Graves disease. Time point described: newly diagnosed GD, antithyroid drugs for less than 3 months. The TCR library was made from RNA that had been extracted from PBMCs in TRIzol. Arm-PCR of CDR3 regions and iRepertoire HTBI primers were the basis on which TCR beta libraries were built. TCRdb called the multiplex PCR reads again in MiXCR, with one record for every CDR3 protein. Of 550,000 to 600,000 distinct CDR3 sequences in the sample, roughly a sixth were seen once. The same data also went into a second study, on T cells in Graves' hyperthyroidism and ophthalmopathy.

This material consisted of peripheral blood mononuclear cells (PBMCs), taken at new diagnosis, from a patient treated with antithyroid drugs. The receptors here all came from a man aged 18 to 30 with Graves disease.

This sequence joins TRBV6-1 and TRBJ2-3; 9 bases line up with TRBD2. Per the germline V gene, CDR1 is MNHNS and CDR2 is SASEGT. V shed 6 bases, J shed 4 bases, and the junction held 2 bases outside the gene matches. CDR3 length equals 13 residues. The CDR3 sequence is CASRAGGPDTQYF. The CDR3 DNA follows: TGTGCCAGCAGGGCGGGAGGGCCAGATACGCAGTATTTT.

This clonotype was counted at least ten times. This sequence joins TRBV11-2 and TRBJ2-7, with D perhaps matching TRBD2 (6 bases). This CDR3 has 15 residues. V shed 1 base and J shed 2 bases, with 12 bases lying between them. The germline V gene encodes CDR1 SGHAT and CDR2 FQNNGV. CDR3 in DNA: TGTGCCAGCAGCTTAGGGACTGGCGGGGCCTACGAGCAGTACTTC. The encoded protein is CASSLGTGGAYEQYF.

The chain is built from TRBV30 and TRBJ1-1, with D possibly being TRBD1 (5 bases). Germline V gives CDR1 GTSNPN, CDR2 SVGIG (reference sequence). The CDR3 is made up of 13 amino acids. V was clipped by 4 bases and J by 5 bases, with 14 bases between them. The DNA of the CDR3 is TGTGCCTGGATGACCGGGGCACTGACTGAAGCTTTCTTT. Translated, it gives CAWMTGALTEAFF.

This chain links TRBV7-9 with TRBJ1-4; D is unclear. The V end was cut by 5 bases, the J end by 3 bases, with 16 bases between. Per germline, CDR1 SEHNR and CDR2 FQNEAQ (reference sequence). This CDR3 is 16 amino acids long. The CDR3 DNA follows: TGTGCCAGCAGCCGGGCTTTCAGCGGAGCTAATGAAAAACTGTTTTTT. This translates into CASSRAFSGANEKLFF.

This clonotype turned up a few times. V is TRBV20-1 and J is TRBJ2-3; possible D gene TRBD1, 6 bases. V was cut by 0 bases and J by 2 bases, with 12 bases left in between. The CDR3 is 15 residues long. The germline gives CDR1 DFQATT, CDR2 SNEGSKA (reference sequence). The CDR3 loop is CSARDKGETTDTQYF. CDR3 coding DNA: TGCAGTGCTAGAGACAAGGGGGAGACCACAGATACGCAGTATTTT.

This chain joins TRBV20-1 and TRBJ1-2, with TRBD1 as a possible D gene (5 bases). The CDR3 contains 14 residues. V lost 5 bases to trimming and J lost 5 bases, with 18 bases between them. Germline CDR1 reads DFQATT; CDR2 reads SNEGSKA (reference sequence). DNA of the CDR3: TGCAGTGCTTTAACCGGGACGGCGGATTATGGCTACACCTTC. It codes for CSALTGTADYGYTF.

There are many counts of this clonotype. The J gene is TRBJ2-7, the V gene TRBV7-9, with 13 bases that match TRBD2. Germline CDR1 is SEHNR and CDR2 is FQNEAQ (reference sequence). J gave up 6 bases and V 1 base, and 0 bases lay outside the gene matches. The CDR3 is 14 amino acids. This CDR3 is CASSLGLAGGEQYF. For the CDR3, the DNA is TGTGCCAGCAGCTTAGGACTAGCGGGAGGCGAGCAGTACTTC.

The sample holds a few counts of this clonotype. The chain links TRBV11-2 to TRBJ2-7, with 11 bases lining up with TRBD2. Germline trimming cut 3 bases from V and 2 bases from J; bases unmatched to any gene: 6. Germline V gives CDR1 SGHAT, CDR2 FQNNGV. The CDR3 is 16 amino acids. The CDR3 loop is CASSLLLAGETYEQYF. The CDR3 DNA sequence: TGTGCCAGCAGCTTGCTACTAGCGGGAGAAACCTACGAGCAGTACTTC.

This rearrangement joins TRBV15 to TRBJ1-1, with 12 bases fitting TRBD1. Germline V gene sequence: CDR1 LNHNV, CDR2 YYDKDF (reference sequence). CDR3 length: 17 amino acids. J gave up 3 bases and V 5 bases, and 10 bases lay outside the gene matches. The CDR3 is CATSGGTGGGRDTEAFF. The CDR3 DNA reads as TGTGCCACCAGCGGCGGGACAGGGGGCGGTAGGGACACTGAAGCTTTCTTT. The variable domain in full, completed from reference TRBV15 and TRBJ1-1, reads DAMVIQNPRYQVTQFGKPVTLSCSQTLNHNVMYWYQQKSSQAPKLLFHYYDKDFNNEADTPDNFQSRRPNTSFCFLDIRSPGLGDTAMYLCATSGGTGGGRDTEAFFGQGTRLTVV.

This chain uses TRBV9 with TRBJ2-3; TRBD2 matches at 11 bases. This CDR3 is built from 16 residues. The germline V gene has CDR1 SGDLS and CDR2 YYNGEE. Trimming at V came to 3 bases and at J to 0 bases, leaving 3 bases not matched to a gene. The CDR3 region is CASSASSGRSTDTQYF. The CDR3 DNA is TGTGCCAGCAGCGCCTCTAGCGGGAGGAGCACAGATACGCAGTATTTT. Complete variable domain (other parts from reference TRBV9 and TRBJ2-3): DSGVTQTPKHLITATGQRVTLRCSPRSGDLSVYWYQQSLDQGLQFLIQYYNGEERAKGNILERFSAQQFPDLHSELNLSSLELGDSALYFCASSASSGRSTDTQYFGPGTRLTVL.

This clonotype was observed at least ten times. The V and J genes are TRBV30 and TRBJ1-5; D unclear. The length of the CDR3 is 16 residues. V lost 0 bases and J lost 6, with 18 bases in between. Germline V CDR1 and CDR2: GTSNPN, SVGIG (reference sequence). The CDR3 here is CAWSVPRLGGGQPQHF. For the CDR3, the DNA is TGTGCCTGGAGTGTACCCCGACTGGGAGGTGGTCAGCCCCAGCATTTT.